The T cell receptor beta chain described here comes from a study of T cell responses to AZD1222 COVID-19 vaccine. About the research overall: Second-dose timings of about 4 or about 12 weeks were pooled. The study, taken as a whole, reports: Repertoire sampling occurred only after the peak T cell response. The sample set comprised mostly white British donors with more females, and clonal diversity was possibly underestimated. Increased Spike-specific TCR breadth and depth were observed after two AZD1222 doses.

Germline-derived CDR1 and CDR2 are SQVTM and ANQGSEA. This CDR3 comprises 14 residues. V lost 7 bases and J lost 5, with 20 bases in between. On this clone itself: What it recognizes is unknown.

Sequenced by immunoSEQ multiplex PCR; TCRdb stores in-frame clones only, minus some. The data contain roughly 180,000 clones, about 91% of them seen just once; the ten biggest clones take up about 1.9%. The V call is TRBV29-1, the J call TRBJ1-1; possible D gene TRBD1, 5 bases. Sequencing used peripheral blood, obtained on day 0 of AZD1222 vaccination. The clonotype was recovered from an adult in good health. CDR3 sequence: CSARIPPGQTEAFF. DNA for the CDR3: TGCAGCGCCCGAATCCCTCCAGGGCAGACTGAAGCTTTCTTT.